A single sample is the source of the 13 T cell receptor beta chains below, sequenced in a study of blood T cell repertoires in COVID-19. TCRdb's copy holds only in-frame clones and misses some; the assay was immunoSEQ multiplex PCR. Found here are approximately 150,000 clones, 65% to 85% of them singletons; the top ten hold 15% to 20%. Sequencing was carried out using peripheral blood. Receptors originate from a woman aged 70-85 years who had recovered from COVID-19.

The chain links TRBV4-2 to TRBJ1-1, with 8 nucleotides matching TRBD1. V trimming: 4 bases; J trimming: 4 bases; junction bases outside the gene matches: 2. The CDR3 has 13 residues. Looked up from germline, CDR1 is LGHNA and CDR2 is YNFKEQ. As DNA, the CDR3 is TGTGCCAGCAGCCCCCAGGGGGCCACTGAAGCTTTCTTT. Its protein is CASSPQGATEAFF.

The chain is built from TRBV4-2 and TRBJ1-4; D uncertain. The CDR3 is 14 residues long. V lost 3 bases and J 3 bases, leaving 8 bases between the germline ends. Looked up from germline, CDR1 is LGHNA and CDR2 is YNFKEQ. CDR3 residues: CASSHGQANEKLFF. Here the CDR3 DNA reads TGTGCCAGCAGCCATGGTCAGGCTAATGAAAAACTGTTTTTT.

The rearrangement joins TRBV30 to TRBJ2-3; 8 nucleotides align to TRBD2. In germline, CDR1 is GTSNPN, CDR2 SVGIG (reference sequence). The CDR3 consists of 16 residues. V lost 4 bases and J lost 3; bases outside the gene matches: 12. The CDR3 here is CAWIPRGGVSTDTQYF. The DNA of the CDR3 is TGTGCCTGGATCCCACGGGGGGGCGTCTCTACAGATACGCAGTATTTT.

The rearrangement links TRBV4-1 to TRBJ1-4; TRBD1 matches at 7 bases. Germline lookup yields CDR1 MGHRA and CDR2 YSYEKL. The V gene end was trimmed by 4 bases and the J gene end by 4 bases; junction bases not matched to a gene: 6. CDR3 size: 15 residues. The DNA of the CDR3 is TGCGCCAGCAGCCGACACAGGGGAATTAATGAAAAACTGTTTTTT. Amino acid sequence: CASSRHRGINEKLFF.

The chain is built from TRBV6-2 or TRBV6-3 and TRBJ1-3; 7 bases fit TRBD1. Germline V gives CDR1 MNHEY, CDR2 SVGEGT. The junction had 9 bases not matched to a gene; V was cut back by 0 bases and J by 1 base. The CDR3 runs 18 residues. Here the CDR3 DNA reads TGTGCCAGCAGTTACTCGTCCGGGACAGCCGATTCTGGAAACACCATATATTTT. It specifies CASSYSSGTADSGNTIYF.

In this sample, this clone turned up a few times. The same CDR3 also results from other DNA sequences found in this sample. As DNA, the CDR3 is TGTGCCAGCTCACCACGGGGGGATCAGCCCCAGCATTTT. Amino acids: CASSPRGDQPQHF. V gene TRBV18 combines with J gene TRBJ1-5; perhaps TRBD1 as D (5 bases). V gave up 1 base and J gave up 5 bases, with 6 bases separating them. There are 13 residues in the CDR3. CDR1 is KGHSH, CDR2 LQKENI, per germline.

V is TRBV13 and J is TRBJ1-2; D unresolved. The CDR3 loop spans 13 amino acids. Germline-derived CDR1 and CDR2 are PRHDT and FYEKMQ (reference sequence). Deletions cut 4 bases from V and 7 bases from J, with 13 bases between. The CDR3 DNA follows: TGTGCCAGCAGCTCGACACCTGCGGGTGGCTACACCTTC. Amino acid sequence: CASSSTPAGGYTF.

Written as DNA, the CDR3 is TGTGCCAGCAGCTCCCTTTACGGCACTGAAGCTTTCTTT. Translation gives CASSSLYGTEAFF. V usage is TRBV5-6 and J usage is TRBJ1-1; D is ambiguous. The CDR3 covers 13 residues. Germline lookup yields CDR1 SGHDT and CDR2 YYEEEE. Trimming left V 3 bases short and J 4 bases short, with 10 bases between. Variable domain in full (rest from reference TRBV5-6 and TRBJ1-1): DAGVTQSPTHLIKTRGQQVTLRCSPKSGHDTVSWYQQALGQGPQFIFQYYEEEERQRGNFPDRFSGHQFPNYSSELNVNALLLGDSALYLCASSSLYGTEAFFGQGTRLTVV.

This clone has just a few counts. The chain couples TRBV7-2 to TRBJ1-2; D is possibly TRBD1 (5 bases). V was shortened by 0 bases and J by 4 bases, with 12 bases between the two germline ends. The CDR3 sequence is 15 residues long. Germline V gene sequence: CDR1 SGHTA, CDR2 FQGNSA. Here the CDR3 DNA reads TGTGCCAGCAGCTTAGCGCTGGGGCAGGTCTATGGCTACACCTTC. Its protein product is CASSLALGQVYGYTF.

The chain links TRBV11-3 to TRBJ2-2; 9 bases are shared with TRBD1. The J segment lost 6 bases and the V segment lost 5 bases, leaving 13 bases of the junction unmatched. The germline gives CDR1 SGHNT, CDR2 YENEEA. This CDR3 is 17 amino acids long. CDR3 nucleotide sequence: TGTGCCAGCAGCACCCACAGACAGGGGGTCGGCGCCGGGGAGCTGTTTTTT. Translating gives CASSTHRQGVGAGELFF. The whole variable domain, filled in from reference TRBV11-3 and TRBJ2-2, reads EAGVVQSPRYKIIEKKQPVAFWCNPISGHNTLYWYLQNLGQGPELLIRYENEEAVDDSQLPKDRFSAERLKGVDSTLKIQPAELGDSAVYLCASSTHRQGVGAGELFFGEGSRLTVL.

This chain joins TRBV10-3 and TRBJ2-7; 9 bases match TRBD2. CDR1 is ENHRY, CDR2 SYGVKD, per germline. The CDR3 runs 15 residues. Germline trimming cut 2 bases from V and 2 bases from J; bases unmatched to any gene: 4. This CDR3 is CAISEGERGAYEQYF. The CDR3 region has the DNA TGTGCCATCAGTGAGGGGGAGCGGGGGGCCTACGAGCAGTACTTC.

V gene TRBV7-3 combines with J gene TRBJ2-5, with 7 bases identical to TRBD2. The CDR3 is 15 residues long. V was pared by 0 bases and J by 5 bases, with 6 bases of the junction left unmatched. The germline CDR1 and CDR2 sequences are SGHTA and FQGTGA. In nucleotides, the CDR3 is TGTGCCAGCAGCTTAACCGCGGGGGTGGAGGAGACCCAGTACTTC. It translates to CASSLTAGVEETQYF. The variable domain in full, completed from reference TRBV7-3 and TRBJ2-5, reads GAGVSQTPSNKVTEKGKYVELRCDPISGHTALYWYRQSLGQGPEFLIYFQGTGAADDSGLPNDRFFAVRPEGSVSTLKIQRTERGDSAVYLCASSLTAGVEETQYFGPGTRLLVL.

With respect to this clone: At the DNA level, this CDR3 is encoded by other sequences in the same sample as well. This chain links TRBV5-1 with TRBJ2-1, with 7 bases that match TRBD2. Germline CDR1 and CDR2: SGHRS and YFSETQ. The CDR3 has 15 residues. V lost 0 bases to trimming and J lost 0 bases; unmatched junction nucleotides: 0. The CDR3 spells CASSLGGGSYNEQFF. CDR3 nucleotides: TGCGCCAGCAGCTTGGGCGGGGGCTCCTACAATGAGCAGTTCTTC.